This T cell receptor beta chain comes out of a study of blood T cells in healthy people across ages. Study observations and caveats: Investigators viewed diversity estimates from one million T cells as underestimates, the study reported.

Sample donors were healthy Caucasian individuals that came from Russia, aged roughly 6 to 95. About this clonotype itself: No antigen is known for it.

Primed by a sample-barcoded 5' primer and a J-beta primer mix, a second PCR proceeded for roughly 7 to 12 cycles. TCRdb reanalysed the 5' RACE reads using MiXCR and keeps one entry per CDR3 protein. The data contain roughly 1.6 million distinct CDR3 sequences, roughly 32% of them singletons. Germline loops: CDR1 GTSNPN, CDR2 SVGIG (reference sequence). After removal of 2 bases from V and 2 bases from J, the junction contained 1 base not matched to a gene. The CDR3 is 13 amino acids. The TCR originated in a woman in her thirties in good health. This rearrangement joins TRBV30 to TRBJ2-7, with 9 positions matching TRBD2. Sequencing was carried out using blood. Here the CDR3 DNA reads TGTGCCTGGAGTTCTAGCGGGGCCTACGAGCAGTACTTC. This translates into CAWSSSGAYEQYF.